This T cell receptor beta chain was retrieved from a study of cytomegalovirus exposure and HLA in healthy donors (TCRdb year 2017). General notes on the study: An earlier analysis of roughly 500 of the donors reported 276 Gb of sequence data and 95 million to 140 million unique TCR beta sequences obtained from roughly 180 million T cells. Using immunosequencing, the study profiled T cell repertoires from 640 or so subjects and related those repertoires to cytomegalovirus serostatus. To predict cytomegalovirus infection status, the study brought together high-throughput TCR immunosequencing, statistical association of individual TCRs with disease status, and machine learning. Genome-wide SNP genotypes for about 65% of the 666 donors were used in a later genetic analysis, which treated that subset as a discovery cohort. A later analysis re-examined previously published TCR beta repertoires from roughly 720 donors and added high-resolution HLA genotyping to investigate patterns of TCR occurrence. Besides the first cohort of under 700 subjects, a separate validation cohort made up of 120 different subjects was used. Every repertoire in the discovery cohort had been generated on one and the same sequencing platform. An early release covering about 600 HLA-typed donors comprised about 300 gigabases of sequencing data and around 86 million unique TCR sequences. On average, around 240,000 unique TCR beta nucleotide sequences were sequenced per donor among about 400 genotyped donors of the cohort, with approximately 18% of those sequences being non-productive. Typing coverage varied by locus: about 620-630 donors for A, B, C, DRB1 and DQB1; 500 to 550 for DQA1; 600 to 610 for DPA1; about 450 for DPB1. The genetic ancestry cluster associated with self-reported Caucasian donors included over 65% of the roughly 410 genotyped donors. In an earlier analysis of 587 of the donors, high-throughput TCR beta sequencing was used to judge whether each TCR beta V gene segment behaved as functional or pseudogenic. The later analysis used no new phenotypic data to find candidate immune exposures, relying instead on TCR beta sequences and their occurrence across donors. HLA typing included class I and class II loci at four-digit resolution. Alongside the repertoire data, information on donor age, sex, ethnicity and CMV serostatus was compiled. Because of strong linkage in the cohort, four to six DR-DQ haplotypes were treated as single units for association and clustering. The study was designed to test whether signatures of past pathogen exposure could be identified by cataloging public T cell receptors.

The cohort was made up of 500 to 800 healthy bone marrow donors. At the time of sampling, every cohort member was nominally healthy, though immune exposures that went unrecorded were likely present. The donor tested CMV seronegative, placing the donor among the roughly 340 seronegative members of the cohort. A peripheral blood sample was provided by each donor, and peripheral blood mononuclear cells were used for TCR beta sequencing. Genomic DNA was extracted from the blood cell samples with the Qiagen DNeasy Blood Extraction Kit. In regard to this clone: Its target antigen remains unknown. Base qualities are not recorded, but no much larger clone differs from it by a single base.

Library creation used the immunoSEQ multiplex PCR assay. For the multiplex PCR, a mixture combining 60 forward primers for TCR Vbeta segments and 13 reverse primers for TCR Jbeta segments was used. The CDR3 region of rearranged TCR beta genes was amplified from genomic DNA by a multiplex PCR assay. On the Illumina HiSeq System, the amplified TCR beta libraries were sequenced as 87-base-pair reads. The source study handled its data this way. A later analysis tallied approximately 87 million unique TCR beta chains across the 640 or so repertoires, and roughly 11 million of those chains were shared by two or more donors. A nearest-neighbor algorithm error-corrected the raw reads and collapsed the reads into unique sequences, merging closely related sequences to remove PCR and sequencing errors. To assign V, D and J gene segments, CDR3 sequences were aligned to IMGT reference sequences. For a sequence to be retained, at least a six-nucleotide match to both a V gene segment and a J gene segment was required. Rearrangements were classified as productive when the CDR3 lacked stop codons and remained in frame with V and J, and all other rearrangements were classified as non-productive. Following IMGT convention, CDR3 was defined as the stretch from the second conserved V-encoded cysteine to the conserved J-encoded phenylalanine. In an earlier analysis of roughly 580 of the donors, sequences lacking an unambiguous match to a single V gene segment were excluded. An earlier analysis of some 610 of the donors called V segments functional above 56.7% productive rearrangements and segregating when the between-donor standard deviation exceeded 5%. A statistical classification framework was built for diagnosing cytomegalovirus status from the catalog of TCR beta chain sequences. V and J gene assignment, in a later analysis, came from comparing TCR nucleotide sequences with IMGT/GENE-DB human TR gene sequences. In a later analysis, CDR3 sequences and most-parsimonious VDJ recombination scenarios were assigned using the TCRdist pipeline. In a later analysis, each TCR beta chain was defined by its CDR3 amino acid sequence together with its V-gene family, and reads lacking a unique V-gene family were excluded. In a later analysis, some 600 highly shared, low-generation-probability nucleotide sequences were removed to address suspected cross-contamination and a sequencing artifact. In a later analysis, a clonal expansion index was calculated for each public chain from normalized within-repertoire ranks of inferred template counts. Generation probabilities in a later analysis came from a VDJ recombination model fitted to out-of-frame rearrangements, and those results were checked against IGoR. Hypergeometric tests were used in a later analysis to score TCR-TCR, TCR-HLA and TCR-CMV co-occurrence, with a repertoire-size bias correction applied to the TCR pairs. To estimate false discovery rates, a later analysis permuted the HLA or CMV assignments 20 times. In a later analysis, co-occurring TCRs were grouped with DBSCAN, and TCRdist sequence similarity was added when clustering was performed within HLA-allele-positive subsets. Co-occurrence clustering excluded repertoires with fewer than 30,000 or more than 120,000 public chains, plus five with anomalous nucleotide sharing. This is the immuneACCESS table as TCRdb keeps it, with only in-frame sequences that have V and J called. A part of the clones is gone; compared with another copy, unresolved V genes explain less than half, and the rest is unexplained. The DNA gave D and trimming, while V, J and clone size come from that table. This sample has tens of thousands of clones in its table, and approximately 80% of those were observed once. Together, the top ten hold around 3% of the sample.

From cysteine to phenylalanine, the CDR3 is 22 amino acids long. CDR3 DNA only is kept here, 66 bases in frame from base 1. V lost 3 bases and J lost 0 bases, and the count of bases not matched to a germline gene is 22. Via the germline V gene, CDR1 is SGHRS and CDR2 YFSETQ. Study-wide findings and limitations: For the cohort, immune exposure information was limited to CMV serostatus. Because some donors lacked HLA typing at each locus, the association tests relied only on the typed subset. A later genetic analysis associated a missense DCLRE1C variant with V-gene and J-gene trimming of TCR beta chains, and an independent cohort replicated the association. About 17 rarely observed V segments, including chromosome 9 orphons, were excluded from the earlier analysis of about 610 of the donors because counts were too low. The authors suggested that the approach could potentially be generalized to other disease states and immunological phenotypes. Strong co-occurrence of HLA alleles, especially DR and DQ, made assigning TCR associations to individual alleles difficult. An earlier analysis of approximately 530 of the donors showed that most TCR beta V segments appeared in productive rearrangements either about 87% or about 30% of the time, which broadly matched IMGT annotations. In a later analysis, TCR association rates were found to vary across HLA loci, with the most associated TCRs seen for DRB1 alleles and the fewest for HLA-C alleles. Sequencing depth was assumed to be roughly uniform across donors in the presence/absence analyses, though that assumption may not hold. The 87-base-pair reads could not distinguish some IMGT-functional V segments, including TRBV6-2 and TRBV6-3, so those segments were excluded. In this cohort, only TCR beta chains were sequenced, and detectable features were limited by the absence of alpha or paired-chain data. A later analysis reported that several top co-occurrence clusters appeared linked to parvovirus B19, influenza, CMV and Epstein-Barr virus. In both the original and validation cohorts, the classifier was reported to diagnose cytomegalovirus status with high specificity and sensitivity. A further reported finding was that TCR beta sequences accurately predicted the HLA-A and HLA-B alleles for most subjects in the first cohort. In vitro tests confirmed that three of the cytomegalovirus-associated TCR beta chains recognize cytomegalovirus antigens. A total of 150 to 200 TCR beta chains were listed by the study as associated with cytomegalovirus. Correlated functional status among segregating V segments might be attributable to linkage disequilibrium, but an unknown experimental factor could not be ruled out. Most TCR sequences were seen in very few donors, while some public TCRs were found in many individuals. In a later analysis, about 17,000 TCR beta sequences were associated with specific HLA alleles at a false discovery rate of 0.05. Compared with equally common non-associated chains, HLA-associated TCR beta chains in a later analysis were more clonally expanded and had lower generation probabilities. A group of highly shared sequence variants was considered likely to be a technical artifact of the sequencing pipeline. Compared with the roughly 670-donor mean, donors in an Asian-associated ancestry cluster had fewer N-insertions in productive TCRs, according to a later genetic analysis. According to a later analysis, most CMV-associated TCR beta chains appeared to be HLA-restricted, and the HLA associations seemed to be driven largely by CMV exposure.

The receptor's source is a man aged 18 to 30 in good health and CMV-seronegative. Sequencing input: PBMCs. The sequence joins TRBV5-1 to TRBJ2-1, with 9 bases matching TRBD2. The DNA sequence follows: TGCGCCAGCAGCTCCGACCTATCTGTGGCGGGGGGGCTAAAAAGCTCCTACAATGAGCAGTTCTTC. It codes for CASSSDLSVAGGLKSSYNEQFF.